The TCR beta chain under discussion was sequenced for a study of blood T cell repertoires in COVID-19 (dated by TCRdb to 2018 to 2021). With respect to the entire study: Samples covering the acute and convalescent phases of COVID-19 were provided by collaborators in the United States, Italy and Spain. The prospective study material was composed of cDNA or gDNA derived from T cells, B-cell-depleted T cells, or PBMCs. Subjects who had been exposed to COVID-19, were actively infected with it, or had recovered from it provided the deeply sampled blood TCRbeta repertoires that made up the dataset. The repertoires were released in a freely available public database intended as a resource for research on the immune response to SARS-CoV-2. Samples came from the ongoing ImmuneRACE study (first 160 participants) plus 1,254 subjects from 6 global collaborators. A de-identified subject ID, COVID-19 status, age in years and sex were almost always included in the sample metadata. HLA class I and class II types, where available, came from metadata supplied by the sample provider rather than from assay-based typing. Study-level results and caveats: The amount of clinical and demographic metadata varied by source and participant and was provided uncurated.

The immunoSEQ Assay, a bias-controlled multiplex PCR, was used to amplify TCRbeta CDR3 regions from genomic DNA. The study's own analysis went as follows. Within the assay, amplification of reference gene primers was used to estimate how many nucleated cells each sample contained. Sequence reads were collapsed and filtered to measure the absolute abundance of every unique TCRbeta CDR3 rearrangement. For each sample, productive Simpson clonality was calculated as the square root of Simpson's diversity index across productive rearrangements. Imported from immuneACCESS, the table was reduced by TCRdb to in-frame sequences with V and J called. These copies leave out some clones; in studies compared against another copy, an unresolved V gene accounts for under half, and the cause of the remainder is not known. V, J and clone size reflect that table, while D and trimming were determined from the DNA. In this sample the table shows fewer than 200,000 clones, around nine tenths of which occur a single time. The ten largest clonotypes hold around 12% of the sample.

The CDR3 sequence holds 17 residues, the cysteine and phenylalanine included. Left in the record is the CDR3 DNA by itself, 51 bases read in frame from the first base. V is pruned by 0 bases and J by 10 bases, leaving 13 bases of the junction without a gene match. CDR1 SGDLS and CDR2 YYNGEE were looked up in the germline V gene. This clone has just a few counts. Its antigen is not yet known. No qualities accompany the bases; no much larger clone lies one base away. One collaborating source in Seattle enrolled patients during active infection and followed them longitudinally through the course of disease. Whole blood was collected in K2EDTA tubes by collaborating institutions according to the institutions' own protocols. For TCRbeta analysis, collaborators shipped samples as frozen whole blood, isolated PBMCs, or DNA extracted from either of those sample types.

The receptor's source is a woman in her seventies with COVID-19, enrolled during active disease. Source material: peripheral blood. The sequence is built from TRBV9 and TRBJ2-1, with 10 middle bases fitting TRBD2. This receptor has the CDR3 CASSVGLGLAGAGEQFF. The nucleotide sequence reads as follows: TGTGCCAGCAGCGTAGGGTTGGGGCTAGCGGGAGCAGGGGAGCAGTTCTTC.